Below, 22 T cell receptor beta chains from the same sample are listed, as sequenced in a study of shared clonotypes between healthy human individuals. Only in-frame clones appear in the TCRdb table, and some are missing; sequencing was by immunoSEQ multiplex PCR. The table shows approximately 2,000,000 clones, with approximately 90% occurring only once. Source material: naive CD4+ T cells from PBMCs. The subset denotes: CD45RA+ positively selected. These TCRs come from a young man in good health. Some clones in this sample may be carry-over from other donors' samples.

The chain couples TRBV10-1 to TRBJ2-1; no clear D gene. CDR1 WNHNN and CDR2 SYGVQD come from the germline V gene (reference sequence). V shed 1 base and J shed 4 bases, with 5 bases lying between them. CDR3 length: 13 residues. The CDR3 spells CASSEWTYNEQFF. CDR3 bases: TGCGCCAGCAGTGAGTGGACGTACAATGAGCAGTTCTTC.

This clone was seen a few times. The same CDR3 also results from other DNA sequences found in this sample. This chain links TRBV28 with TRBJ1-2; D is ambiguous. The V end lost 2 bases, the J end lost 5 bases, and 9 bases lay between the germline ends. The germline CDR1 and CDR2 sequences are MDHEN and SYDVKM. This CDR3 has 13 amino acids. The chain's CDR3 is CASSLTHSYGYTF. The CDR3 coding sequence is TGTGCCAGCAGTTTAACTCACAGTTATGGCTACACCTTC.

This chain uses TRBV28 with TRBJ2-1; TRBD2 might be the D (5 bases). Germline V gene lookup returns CDR1 MDHEN and CDR2 SYDVKM. Trimming pared 0 bases from V and 9 bases from J, leaving 21 bases between. The CDR3 length is 17 residues. CDR3 sequence (DNA): TGTGCCAGCAGTTTATGGCGTGTACAAGGACTCCACGTTGAGCAGTTCTTC. It yields the protein CASSLWRVQGLHVEQFF.

The gene calls are TRBV15 and TRBJ1-5, with 8 nucleotides matching TRBD1. Germline trimming cut 3 bases from V and 7 bases from J; bases unmatched to any gene: 5. In germline, CDR1 is LNHNV, CDR2 YYDKDF (reference sequence). The CDR3 covers 14 residues. The CDR3 region is CATSRMTGDQPQHF. CDR3 coding DNA: TGTGCCACCAGCAGGATGACAGGGGACCAGCCCCAGCATTTT.

This chain links TRBV18 with TRBJ1-5; tentatively, D is TRBD1 (5 bases). The CDR3 is 16 residues long. The V gene's germline CDR1 is KGHSH and CDR2 LQKENI. V was pared by 3 bases and J by 4 bases, with 16 bases between. The CDR3 DNA is TGTGCCAGCTCACCTTTTACTCAGGGTTCTAATCAGCCCCAGCATTTT. This gives the protein CASSPFTQGSNQPQHF.

V is TRBV5-1 and J is TRBJ2-5, with no clear D. V was clipped by 4 bases and J by 5 bases, with 9 bases between them. The CDR3 runs to 12 residues. Germline CDR1 and CDR2: SGHRS and YFSETQ. The chain's CDR3 is CASSPHAETQYF. The CDR3 DNA is TGCGCCAGCAGCCCCCACGCGGAGACCCAGTACTTC. The full variable domain, its missing parts supplied by reference TRBV5-1 and TRBJ2-5, is KAGVTQTPRYLIKTRGQQVTLSCSPISGHRSVSWYQQTPGQGLQFLFEYFSETQRNKGNFPGRFSGRQFSNSRSEMNVSTLELGDSALYLCASSPHAETQYFGPGTRLLVL.

The rearrangement joins TRBV9 to TRBJ2-1; 14 bases fit TRBD2. CDR1 and CDR2 (germline): SGDLS, YYNGEE. There are 17 residues in the CDR3. Trimming cost V 1 base and J 1 base; bases outside gene matches: 1. CDR3 sequence reads: CASSVRTSGRSYNEQFF. The CDR3 DNA reads as TGTGCCAGCAGCGTAAGGACTAGCGGGAGGTCCTACAATGAGCAGTTCTTC.

This clone was seen once. The chain employs TRBV28 and TRBJ1-4; 7 nucleotides line up with TRBD1. CDR1 is MDHEN, CDR2 SYDVKM, per germline. The CDR3 sequence is 15 residues long. The V segment lost 6 bases and the J segment 3 bases; nucleotides outside the gene matches: 7. CDR3: CASRLEDRANEKLFF. In nucleotides, the CDR3 is TGTGCCAGCAGGTTAGAAGACAGGGCTAATGAAAAACTGTTTTTT.

The gene calls are TRBV28 and TRBJ1-4, with no clear D. This CDR3 has 15 amino acids. The V gene lost 6 bases and the J gene lost 5 bases, with 16 bases spanning the gap. Germline values: CDR1 MDHEN, CDR2 SYDVKM. As DNA, the CDR3 is TGTGCCAGCAGGCCCCCCGGGAGCCAGAATGAAAAACTGTTTTTT. It encodes CASRPPGSQNEKLFF.

The V gene is TRBV6-5, the J gene TRBJ2-7; D perhaps matches TRBD2 (5 bases). CDR1 MNHEY and CDR2 SVGAGI come from the germline V gene. CDR3 length equals 15 residues. V was clipped by 5 bases and J by 1 base, with 15 bases between them. The CDR3 loop is CASSSSESRSYEQYF. The DNA for the CDR3 is TGTGCCAGCAGTAGTAGCGAGTCCAGGTCCTACGAGCAGTACTTC.

The chain links TRBV15 to TRBJ2-6; tentatively, D is TRBD1 (6 bases). V lost 4 bases, J lost 4 bases, and 14 bases lay in between. Germline CDR1 reads LNHNV; CDR2 reads YYDKDF (reference sequence). The CDR3 runs 16 residues. The CDR3 DNA sequence: TGTGCCACCAGCAATCAGGGGTGGTACGGGGCCAACGTCCTGACTTTC. Translating gives CATSNQGWYGANVLTF.

The chain couples TRBV7-8 to TRBJ1-4; TRBD1 matches at 7 bases. This CDR3 comprises 16 residues. CDR1 is SGHVS and CDR2 is FQNEAQ in the germline V gene. V shed 3 bases and J 4 bases; nucleotides not matched to a gene: 8. The CDR3 region has the DNA TGTGCCAGCAGCTTTTACTCCGGGACAGTTAATGAAAAACTGTTTTTT. It codes for CASSFYSGTVNEKLFF.

This rearrangement joins TRBV6-5 to TRBJ1-1, with a possible D match to TRBD1 (5 bases). This CDR3 is 14 amino acids long. Germline lookup yields CDR1 MNHEY and CDR2 SVGAGI. The V end was cut by 6 bases, the J end by 1 base, with 12 bases between. The CDR3 spells CASRELTGNTEAFF. The DNA of the CDR3 is TGTGCCAGCAGGGAACTTACAGGGAACACTGAAGCTTTCTTT.

This chain uses TRBV7-3 with TRBJ2-5; TRBD1 aligns across 11 bases. This CDR3 contains 17 residues. After removal of 2 bases from V and 4 bases from J, the junction contained 9 bases not matched to a gene. CDR1 is SGHTA, CDR2 FQGTGA, per germline. CDR3 nucleotide sequence: TGTGCCAGCAGCTTAGGTCCCGGGACAGGGGGTGTAGAGACCCAGTACTTC. Amino acids: CASSLGPGTGGVETQYF. Together with reference TRBV7-3 and TRBJ2-5, the CDR3 gives the full variable domain: GAGVSQTPSNKVTEKGKYVELRCDPISGHTALYWYRQSLGQGPEFLIYFQGTGAADDSGLPNDRFFAVRPEGSVSTLKIQRTERGDSAVYLCASSLGPGTGGVETQYFGPGTRLLVL.

The chain carries TRBV27 and TRBJ2-2, with 7 bases aligning to TRBD1. Unmatched junction bases numbered 4, after V lost 6 bases and J lost 0 bases. The CDR3 totals 15 residues. CDR1 and CDR2 from the germline V gene are MNHEY and SMNVEV (reference sequence). This CDR3 is CASRQGPANTGELFF. The CDR3 DNA reads TGTGCCAGCAGACAGGGGCCCGCGAACACCGGGGAGCTGTTTTTT.

This chain links TRBV6-6 with TRBJ1-2, with D uncertain. Trimming took 5 bases from V and 0 from J, leaving 7 bases between them. The CDR3 is 13 amino acids. The V gene's germline CDR1 is MNHNY and CDR2 SVGAGI (reference sequence). The CDR3 spells CASSPTPNYGYTF. The CDR3 DNA reads TGTGCCAGCAGTCCGACACCTAACTATGGCTACACCTTC.

Turning to this clone: Within the sample, other DNA sequences also encode this same CDR3. CDR3 sequence: CASSPLAGDYEQYF. CDR3 DNA: TGTGCCAGCTCACCCTTGGCGGGTGACTACGAGCAGTACTTC. The V call is TRBV18, the J call TRBJ2-7, with D perhaps TRBD2 (5 bases). The CDR3 runs to 14 residues. V was cut by 3 bases and J by 3 bases, with 12 bases left in between. Germline V CDR1 and CDR2: KGHSH, LQKENI.

The V gene is TRBV6-1, the J gene TRBJ2-3; the D is unclear. This CDR3 region has 14 residues. The germline V gene encodes CDR1 MNHNS and CDR2 SASEGT. With 8 bases removed from V and 5 bases from J, the gap between germline ends came to 17 bases. CDR3 protein: CASSRAGLGDTQYF. CDR3 DNA: TGTGCCAGCTCACGAGCCGGGTTGGGAGATACGCAGTATTTT.

This chain links TRBV5-1 with TRBJ2-2, with D perhaps TRBD1 (6 bases). The germline gives CDR1 SGHRS, CDR2 YFSETQ. This CDR3 contains 16 residues. V lost 7 bases to trimming and J lost 4 bases, with 20 bases between them. CDR3 region: CASLHTTGSSTGELFF. In DNA, the CDR3 is TGCGCCAGCCTCCATACTACAGGGTCGAGCACCGGGGAGCTGTTTTTT.

The chain links TRBV18 to TRBJ2-7; 9 bases map to TRBD2. This CDR3 has 15 residues. V dropped 0 bases and J dropped 4; count of bases not matched to a gene: 4. Germline values: CDR1 KGHSH, CDR2 LQKENI. The CDR3 nucleotides read TGTGCCAGCTCACCACCAGGCGGGGGGGCTTACGAGCAGTACTTC. Translation gives CASSPPGGGAYEQYF.

The J gene is TRBJ2-5, the V gene TRBV30, with 8 bases lining up with TRBD1. The CDR3 has 15 residues. V gave up 3 bases and J gave up 2 bases; unmatched junction bases: 8. Germline CDR1 and CDR2: GTSNPN and SVGIG (reference sequence). CDR3 protein: CAWRLGQVVQETQYF. The CDR3 region has the DNA TGTGCCTGGAGGCTGGGACAGGTGGTTCAAGAGACCCAGTACTTC.

The chain has TRBV28 and TRBJ1-2; tentative D call: TRBD1 (5 bases). Trimming removed 5 bases at V and 3 bases at J, with 13 bases between. CDR3 length: 14 residues. Germline V gives CDR1 MDHEN, CDR2 SYDVKM. The CDR3 DNA sequence: TGTGCCAGCAGTCTACCGGGGGTTGACTATGGCTACACCTTC. This translates into CASSLPGVDYGYTF.